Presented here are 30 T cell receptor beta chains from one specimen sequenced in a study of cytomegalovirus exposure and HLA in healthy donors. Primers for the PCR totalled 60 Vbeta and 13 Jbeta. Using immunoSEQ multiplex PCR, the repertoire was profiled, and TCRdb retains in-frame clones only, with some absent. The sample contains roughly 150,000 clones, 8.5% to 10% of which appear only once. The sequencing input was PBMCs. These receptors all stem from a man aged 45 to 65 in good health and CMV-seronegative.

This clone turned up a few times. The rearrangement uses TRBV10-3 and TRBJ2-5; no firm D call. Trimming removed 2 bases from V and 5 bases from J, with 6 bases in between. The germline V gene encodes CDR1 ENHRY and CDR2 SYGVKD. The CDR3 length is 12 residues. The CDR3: CAISEPRETQYF. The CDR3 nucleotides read TGTGCCATCAGTGAGCCCCGGGAGACCCAGTACTTC.

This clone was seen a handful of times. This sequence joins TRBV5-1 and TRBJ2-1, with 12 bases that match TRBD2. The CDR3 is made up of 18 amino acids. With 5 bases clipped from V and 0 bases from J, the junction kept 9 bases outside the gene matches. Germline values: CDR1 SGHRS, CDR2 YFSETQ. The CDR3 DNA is TGCGCCAGCAGACCTACGACTAGCGGGAGCTTCTCCTACAATGAGCAGTTCTTC. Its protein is CASRPTTSGSFSYNEQFF.

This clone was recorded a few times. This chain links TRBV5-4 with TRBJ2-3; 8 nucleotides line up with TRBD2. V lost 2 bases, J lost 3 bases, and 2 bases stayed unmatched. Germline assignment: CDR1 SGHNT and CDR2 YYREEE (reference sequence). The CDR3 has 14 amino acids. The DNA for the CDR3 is TGTGCCAGCAGCTTAGCGGGAGCGACAGATACGCAGTATTTT. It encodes CASSLAGATDTQYF.

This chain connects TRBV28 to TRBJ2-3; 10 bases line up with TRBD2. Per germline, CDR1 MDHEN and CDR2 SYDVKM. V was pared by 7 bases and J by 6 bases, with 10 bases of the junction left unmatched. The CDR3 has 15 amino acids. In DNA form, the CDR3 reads TGTGCCAGCAAAGGGGCTAGCGGGGGAGGGGATACGCAGTATTTT. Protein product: CASKGASGGGDTQYF.

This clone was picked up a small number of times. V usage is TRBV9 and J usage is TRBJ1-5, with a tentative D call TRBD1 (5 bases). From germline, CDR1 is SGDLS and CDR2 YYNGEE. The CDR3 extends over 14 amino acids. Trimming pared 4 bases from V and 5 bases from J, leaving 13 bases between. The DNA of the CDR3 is TGTGCCAGCAGCTTCCTTGGGGGGGATCAGCCCCAGCATTTT. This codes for CASSFLGGDQPQHF.

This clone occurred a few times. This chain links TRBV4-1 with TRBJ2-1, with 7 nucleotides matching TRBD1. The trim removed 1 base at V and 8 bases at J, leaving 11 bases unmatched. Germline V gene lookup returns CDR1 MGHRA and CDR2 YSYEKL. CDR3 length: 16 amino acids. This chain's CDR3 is CASSQVGRGRRHEQFF. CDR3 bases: TGCGCCAGCAGCCAAGTCGGAAGGGGGCGCAGGCATGAGCAGTTCTTC.

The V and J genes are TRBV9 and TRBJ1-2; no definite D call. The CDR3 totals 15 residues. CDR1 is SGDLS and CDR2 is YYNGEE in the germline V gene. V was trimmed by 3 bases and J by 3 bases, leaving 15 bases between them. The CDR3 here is CASSDAPADYYGYTF. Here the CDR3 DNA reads TGTGCCAGCAGCGATGCCCCGGCAGACTACTATGGCTACACCTTC.

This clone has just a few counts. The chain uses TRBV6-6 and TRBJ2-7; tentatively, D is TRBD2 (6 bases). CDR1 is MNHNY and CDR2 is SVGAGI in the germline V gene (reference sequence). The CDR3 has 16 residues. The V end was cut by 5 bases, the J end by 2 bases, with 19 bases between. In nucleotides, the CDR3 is TGTGCCAGCAGTCCGCTATCAAGCGGGCGAGCCTACGAGCAGTACTTC. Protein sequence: CASSPLSSGRAYEQYF.

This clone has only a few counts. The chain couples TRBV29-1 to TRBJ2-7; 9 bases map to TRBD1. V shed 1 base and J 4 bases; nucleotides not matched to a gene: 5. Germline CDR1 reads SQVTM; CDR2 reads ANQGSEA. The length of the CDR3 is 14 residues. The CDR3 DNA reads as TGCAGCGTTGAAGTTCGGGACAGGGCTTACGAGCAGTACTTC. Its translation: CSVEVRDRAYEQYF.

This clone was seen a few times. For the CDR3, the DNA is TGTGCCAGCAGCAAAGGTTACAGGGGCACTGAAGCTTTCTTT. Its protein product is CASSKGYRGTEAFF. The rearrangement links TRBV21-1 to TRBJ1-1; the D call in the table, TRBD1, was not verified against the DNA. TRBV21-1 is designated a pseudogene. This CDR3 has 14 amino acids.

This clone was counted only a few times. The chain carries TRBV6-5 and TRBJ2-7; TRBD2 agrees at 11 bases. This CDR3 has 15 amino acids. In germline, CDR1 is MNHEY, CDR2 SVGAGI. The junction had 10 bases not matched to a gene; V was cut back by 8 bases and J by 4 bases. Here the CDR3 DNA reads TGTGCCAGCCGCCCCGGGGCTAGCGGGGGGTACGAGCAGTACTTC. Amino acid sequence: CASRPGASGGYEQYF.

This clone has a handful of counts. CDR3 region: CASSRTGGGHGYTF. The CDR3 bases are TGTGCCAGCAGCCGCACAGGGGGCGGCCATGGCTACACCTTC. The chain joins TRBV7-9 to TRBJ1-2, with 9 positions matching TRBD1. Losses at the gene ends were 5 bases for V and 6 bases for J; bases not matched to a gene: 7. Germline V gene data show CDR1 as SEHNR and CDR2 as FQNEAQ (reference sequence). This CDR3 spans 14 amino acids.

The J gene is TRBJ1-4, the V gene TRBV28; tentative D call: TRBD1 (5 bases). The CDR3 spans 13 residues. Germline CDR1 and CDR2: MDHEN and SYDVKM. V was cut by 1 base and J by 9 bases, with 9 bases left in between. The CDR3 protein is CASSLSGEKKLFF. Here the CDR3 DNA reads TGTGCCAGCAGTTTATCGGGGGAGAAAAAACTGTTTTTT.

The chain's CDR3 is CASSDPAGAPGDTQYF. In nucleotides, the CDR3 is TGCGCCAGCAGTGACCCAGCGGGGGCCCCTGGGGATACGCAGTATTTT. This rearrangement joins TRBV10-1 to TRBJ2-3; 8 bases fit TRBD2. The CDR3 has 16 amino acids. The germline V gene has CDR1 WNHNN and CDR2 SYGVQD (reference sequence). The junction had 11 bases not matched to a gene; V was cut back by 3 bases and J by 6 bases.

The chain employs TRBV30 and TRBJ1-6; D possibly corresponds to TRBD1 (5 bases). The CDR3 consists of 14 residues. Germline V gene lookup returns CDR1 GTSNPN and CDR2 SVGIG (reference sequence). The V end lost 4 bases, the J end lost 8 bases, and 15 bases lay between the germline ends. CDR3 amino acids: CAWTPVSGDSPLHF. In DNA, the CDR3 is TGTGCCTGGACCCCGGTTTCGGGGGATTCACCCCTCCACTTT.

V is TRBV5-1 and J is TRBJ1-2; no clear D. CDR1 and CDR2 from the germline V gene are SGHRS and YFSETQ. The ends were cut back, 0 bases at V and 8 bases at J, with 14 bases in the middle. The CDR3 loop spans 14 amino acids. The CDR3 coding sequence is TGCGCCAGCAGCTTGGCCCGCAGACTTGAGGGCTACACCTTC. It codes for CASSLARRLEGYTF.

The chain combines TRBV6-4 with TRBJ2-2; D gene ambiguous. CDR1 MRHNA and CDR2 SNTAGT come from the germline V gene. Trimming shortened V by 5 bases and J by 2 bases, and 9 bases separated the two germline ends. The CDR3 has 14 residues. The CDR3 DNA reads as TGTGCCAGCAGTATGTTGGCTAACACCGGGGAGCTGTTTTTT. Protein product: CASSMLANTGELFF.

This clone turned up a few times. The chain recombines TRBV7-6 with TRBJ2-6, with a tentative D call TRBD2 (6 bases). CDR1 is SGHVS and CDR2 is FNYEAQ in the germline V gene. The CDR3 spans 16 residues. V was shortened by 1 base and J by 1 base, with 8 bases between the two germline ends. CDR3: CASSLVRGSGANVLTF. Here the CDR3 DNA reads TGTGCCAGCAGCTTAGTTCGGGGGTCTGGGGCCAACGTCCTGACTTTC.

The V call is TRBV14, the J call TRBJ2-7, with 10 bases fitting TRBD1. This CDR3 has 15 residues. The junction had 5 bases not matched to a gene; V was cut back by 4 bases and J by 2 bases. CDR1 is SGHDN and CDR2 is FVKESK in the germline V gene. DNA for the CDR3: TGTGCCAGCAGCCCCTCCGGGACAGGGGCCTACGAGCAGTACTTC. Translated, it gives CASSPSGTGAYEQYF.

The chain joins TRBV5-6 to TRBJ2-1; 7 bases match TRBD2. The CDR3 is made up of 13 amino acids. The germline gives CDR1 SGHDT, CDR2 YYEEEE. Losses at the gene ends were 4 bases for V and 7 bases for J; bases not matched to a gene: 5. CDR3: CASSRDYLNEQFF. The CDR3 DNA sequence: TGTGCCAGCAGCCGGGACTACCTGAATGAGCAGTTCTTC.

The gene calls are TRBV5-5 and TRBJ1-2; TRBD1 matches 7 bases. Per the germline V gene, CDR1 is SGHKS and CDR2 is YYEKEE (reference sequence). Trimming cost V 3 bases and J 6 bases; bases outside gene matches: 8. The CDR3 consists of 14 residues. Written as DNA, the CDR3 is TGTGCCAGCAGCTCCTGGACAGGACAAAATGGCTACACCTTC. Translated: CASSSWTGQNGYTF.

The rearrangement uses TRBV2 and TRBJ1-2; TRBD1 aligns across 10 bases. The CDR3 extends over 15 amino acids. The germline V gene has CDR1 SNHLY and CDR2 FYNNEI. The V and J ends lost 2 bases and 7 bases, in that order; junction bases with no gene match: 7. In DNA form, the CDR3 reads TGTGCCAGCAGTGAATCTCGACAGGGGGCAAGTGGCTACACCTTC. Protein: CASSESRQGASGYTF.

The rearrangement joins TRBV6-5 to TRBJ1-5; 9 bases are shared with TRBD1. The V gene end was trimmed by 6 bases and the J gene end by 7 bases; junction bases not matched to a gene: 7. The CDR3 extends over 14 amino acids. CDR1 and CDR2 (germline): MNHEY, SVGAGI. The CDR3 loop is CASRQGARKQPQHF. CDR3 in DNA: TGTGCCAGCAGACAGGGGGCAAGGAAACAGCCCCAGCATTTT.

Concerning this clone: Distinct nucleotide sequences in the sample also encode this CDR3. The CDR3 region has the DNA TGTGCCAGTAGTACTACAGGGGGCAACCCTTCCTACGAGCAGTACTTC. This sequence encodes CASSTTGGNPSYEQYF. This sequence joins TRBV19 and TRBJ2-7; 9 bases align to TRBD1. The germline V gene encodes CDR1 LNHDA and CDR2 SQIVND (reference sequence). The ends lost 4 bases at V and 1 base at J; junction bases unmatched: 8. The CDR3 is made up of 16 amino acids.

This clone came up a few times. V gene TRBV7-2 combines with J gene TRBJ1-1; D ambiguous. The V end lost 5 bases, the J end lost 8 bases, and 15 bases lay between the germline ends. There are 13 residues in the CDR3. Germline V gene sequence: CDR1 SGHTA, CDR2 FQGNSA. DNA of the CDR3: TGTGCCAGCAGCACGGATTCTGGCAGGGAAGCTTTCTTT. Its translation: CASSTDSGREAFF.

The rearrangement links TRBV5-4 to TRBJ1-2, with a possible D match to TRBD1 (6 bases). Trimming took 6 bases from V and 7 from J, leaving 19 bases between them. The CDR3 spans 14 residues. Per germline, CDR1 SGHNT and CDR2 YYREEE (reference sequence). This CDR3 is CASTVRIQGRGYTF. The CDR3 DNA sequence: TGTGCCAGCACGGTAAGGATACAGGGCCGTGGCTACACCTTC.

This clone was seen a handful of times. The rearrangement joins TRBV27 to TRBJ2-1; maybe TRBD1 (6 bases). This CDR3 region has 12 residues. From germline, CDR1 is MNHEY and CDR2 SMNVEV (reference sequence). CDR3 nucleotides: TGTGAAACAGGGAACTCCTACAATGAGCAGTTCTTC. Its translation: CETGNSYNEQFF.

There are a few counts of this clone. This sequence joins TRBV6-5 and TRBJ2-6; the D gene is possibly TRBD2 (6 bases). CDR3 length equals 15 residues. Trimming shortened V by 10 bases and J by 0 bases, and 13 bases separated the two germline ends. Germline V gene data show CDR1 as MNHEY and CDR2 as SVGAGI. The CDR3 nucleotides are TGTGCCATCCGGGACTCTAGCTCTGGGGCCAACGTCCTGACTTTC. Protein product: CAIRDSSSGANVLTF.

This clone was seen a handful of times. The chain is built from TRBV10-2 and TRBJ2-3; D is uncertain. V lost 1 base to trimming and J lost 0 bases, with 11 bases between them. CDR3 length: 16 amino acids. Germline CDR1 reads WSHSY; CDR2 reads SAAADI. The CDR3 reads CASSEWAGSSTDTQYF. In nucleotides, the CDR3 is TGCGCCAGCAGTGAGTGGGCAGGCTCTAGCACAGATACGCAGTATTTT.

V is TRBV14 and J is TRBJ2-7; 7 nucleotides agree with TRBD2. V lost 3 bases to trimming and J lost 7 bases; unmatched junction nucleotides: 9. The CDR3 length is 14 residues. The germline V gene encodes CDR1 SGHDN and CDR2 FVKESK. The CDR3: CASSHPSGSGEQYF. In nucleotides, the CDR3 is TGTGCCAGCAGCCACCCTAGCGGATCGGGGGAGCAGTACTTC.